This T cell receptor beta chain stems from a study of cytomegalovirus exposure and HLA in healthy donors. Study-wide points: A classifier reportedly called cytomegalovirus status with high sensitivity and specificity.

Assay used: immunoSEQ multiplex PCR; TCRdb lists only in-frame clones, some missing. The data show fewer than 400,000 clones, with 70% to 90% seen just once and approximately 0.9% held by the top ten. There are 15 residues in the CDR3. The V segment lost 4 bases and the J segment 5 bases; nucleotides outside the gene matches: 8. CDR1 and CDR2 from the germline V gene are SGHAT and FQNNGV. Note on this clone: The antigen remains unidentified.

Source material: PBMCs. The J gene is TRBJ2-1, the V gene TRBV11-2; TRBD1 matches at 7 bases. This TCR was sampled from a young man in good health and CMV-seronegative. The CDR3 sequence is CASSSRGTANNEQFF. The CDR3 nucleotides are TGTGCCAGCAGCTCGCGAGGGACAGCTAACAATGAGCAGTTCTTC.